The rows below give T cell receptor beta chains drawn from one sample of a study of OX40 agonist ivuxolimab in advanced cancers. Here immunoSEQ multiplex PCR was the method, and the copy in TCRdb shows in-frame clones only, minus some. The data show 30,000 to 35,000 clones, more than 85% seen once. This material consisted of CD4+ or CD8+ T cells sorted from blood, taken in a trial of the OX40 agonist ivuxolimab. The source is an adult with an advanced solid tumor such as melanoma, head and neck, liver or kidney cancer. CDR3s include the opening cysteine and the closing phenylalanine or tryptophan. Each record gives: V gene, J gene, clone size, D gene, CDR3 DNA, CDR3 protein. The D gene is left open where the match is weak. Some rows have no size entry. The others give once, few or many, or a class for an expanded clone.

V: TRBV21-1
J: TRBJ2-5
size: -
D: -
DNA: TGTGCCAGCAGCACGGGACAGGGGGCCCCTAAGGACCAAGAGACCCAGTACTTC
CDR3: CASSTGQGAPKDQETQYF

V: TRBV9
J: TRBJ2-1
size: -
D: TRBD2
DNA: TGTGCCAGCAGCGTAGGGGCTAGCGGGAGGGATGAGCAGTTCTTC
CDR3: CASSVGASGRDEQFF

V: TRBV5-6
J: TRBJ2-7
size: -
D: -
DNA: TGTGCCAGCAGCCACTCCTACGAGCAGTACTTC
CDR3: CASSHSYEQYF

V: TRBV11-1
J: TRBJ2-7
size: -
D: TRBD2
DNA: TGTGCCAGCACTAGCGGGTCGACCTACGAGCAGTACTTC
CDR3: CASTSGSTYEQYF

V: TRBV28
J: TRBJ2-7
size: -
D: -
DNA: TGTGCCAGCAGTTTACCCCCAGGAGGGTTGCGTTCCTACGAGCAGTACTTC
CDR3: CASSLPPGGLRSYEQYF

V: TRBV27
J: TRBJ1-4
size: -
D: TRBD1
DNA: TGTGCCAGCAGTTTATCAGGGGACAGTTTATGGGGGGATAATGAAAAACTGTTTTTT
CDR3: CASSLSGDSLWGDNEKLFF

V: TRBV5-6
J: TRBJ1-5
size: -
D: -
DNA: TGTGCCAGCAGCTTAGGGAGCGTGAATGGGGGCAATCAGCCCCAGCATTTT
CDR3: CASSLGSVNGGNQPQHF

V: TRBV6-5
J: TRBJ2-1
size: -
D: TRBD2
DNA: TGTGCCAGCGGACTAGCGGGCTACAATGAGCAGTTCTTC
CDR3: CASGLAGYNEQFF

V: TRBV9
J: TRBJ1-1
size: once
D: TRBD1
DNA: TGTGCCAGCAGCTACGGGACAGGCACTGAAGCTTTCTTT
CDR3: CASSYGTGTEAFF

V: TRBV28
J: TRBJ1-5
size: -
D: -
DNA: TGTGCCAGCAGCCCCATCCCAGGGACACCTAACAAACTTAGCAATCAGCCCCAGCATTTT
CDR3: CASSPIPGTPNKLSNQPQHF

V: TRBV6-6
J: TRBJ2-5
size: -
D: -
DNA: TGTGCCAGCAGTTACTCAGCGACGAGGGAGTCCCAGTACTTC
CDR3: CASSYSATRESQYF